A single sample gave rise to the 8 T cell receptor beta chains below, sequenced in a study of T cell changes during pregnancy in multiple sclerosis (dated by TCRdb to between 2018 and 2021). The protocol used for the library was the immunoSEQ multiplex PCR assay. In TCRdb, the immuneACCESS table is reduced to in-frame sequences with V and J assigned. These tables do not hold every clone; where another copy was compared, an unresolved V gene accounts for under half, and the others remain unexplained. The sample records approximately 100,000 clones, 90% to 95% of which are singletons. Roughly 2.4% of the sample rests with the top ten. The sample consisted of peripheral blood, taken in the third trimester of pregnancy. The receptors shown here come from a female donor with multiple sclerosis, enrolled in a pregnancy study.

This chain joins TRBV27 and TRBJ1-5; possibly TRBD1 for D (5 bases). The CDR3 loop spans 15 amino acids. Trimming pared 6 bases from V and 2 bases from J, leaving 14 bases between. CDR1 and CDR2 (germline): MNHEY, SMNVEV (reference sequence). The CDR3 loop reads CASSSDAGGNQPQHF. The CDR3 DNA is TGTGCCAGCAGCTCCGACGCGGGGGGCAATCAGCCCCAGCATTTT.

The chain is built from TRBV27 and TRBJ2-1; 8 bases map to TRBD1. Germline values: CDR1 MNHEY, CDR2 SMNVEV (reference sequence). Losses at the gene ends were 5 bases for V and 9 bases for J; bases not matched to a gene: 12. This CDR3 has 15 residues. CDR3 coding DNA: TGTGCCAGCAGTGCTACCGGGACAGGTAGAGTTGAGCAGTTCTTC. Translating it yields CASSATGTGRVEQFF.

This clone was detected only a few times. The CDR3 sequence: CASSPRTGETSYNEQFF. DNA of the CDR3: TGTGCCAGCAGCCCCCGGACAGGGGAGACGTCCTACAATGAGCAGTTCTTC. V and J are TRBV7-9 and TRBJ2-1; TRBD1 agrees at 9 bases. The V and J ends lost 5 bases and 1 base, in that order; junction bases with no gene match: 9. This CDR3 is 17 amino acids long. The germline gives CDR1 SEHNR, CDR2 FQNEAQ (reference sequence). The full variable domain, with the rest looked up from reference TRBV7-9 and TRBJ2-1, is DTGVSQNPRHKITKRGQNVTFRCDPISEHNRLYWYRQTLGQGPEFLTYFQNEAQLEKSRLLSDRFSAERPKGSFSTLEIQRTEQGDSAMYLCASSPRTGETSYNEQFFGPGTRLTVL.

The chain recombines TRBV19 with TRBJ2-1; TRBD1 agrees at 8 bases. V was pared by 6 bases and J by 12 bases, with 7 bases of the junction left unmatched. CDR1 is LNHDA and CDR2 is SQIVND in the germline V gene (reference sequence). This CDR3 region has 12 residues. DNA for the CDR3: TGTGCCAGTAGCAACTGGGGGACAGGGCAGTTCTTC. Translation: CASSNWGTGQFF. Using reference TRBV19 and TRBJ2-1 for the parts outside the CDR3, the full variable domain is DGGITQSPKYLFRKEGQNVTLSCEQNLNHDAMYWYRQDPGQGLRLIYYSQIVNDFQKGDIAEGYSVSREKKESFPLTVTSAQKNPTAFYLCASSNWGTGQFFGPGTRLTVL.

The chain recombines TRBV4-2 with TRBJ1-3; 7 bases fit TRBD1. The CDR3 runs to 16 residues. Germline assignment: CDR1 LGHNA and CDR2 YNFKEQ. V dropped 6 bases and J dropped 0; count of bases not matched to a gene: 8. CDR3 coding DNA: TGTGCCAGCAGAGGTCAGGGGGGCCTCTCTGGAAACACCATATATTTT. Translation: CASRGQGGLSGNTIYF.

The CDR3 loop is CASSYRDSLNYGYTF. Here the CDR3 DNA reads TGTGCCAGCAGCTACCGGGACAGCCTCAACTATGGCTACACCTTC. The chain joins TRBV6-1 to TRBJ1-2; 7 bases map to TRBD1. Looked up from germline, CDR1 is MNHNS and CDR2 is SASEGT. With V trimmed by 6 bases and J by 2 bases, 9 bases remained unmatched. This CDR3 region has 15 residues.

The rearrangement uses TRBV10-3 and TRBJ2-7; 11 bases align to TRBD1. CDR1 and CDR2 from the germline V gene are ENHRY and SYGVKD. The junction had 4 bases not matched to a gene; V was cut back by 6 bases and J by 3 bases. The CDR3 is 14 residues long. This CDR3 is CAIRSGTGGYEQYF. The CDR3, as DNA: TGTGCCATCAGGTCCGGGACAGGGGGCTACGAGCAGTACTTC.

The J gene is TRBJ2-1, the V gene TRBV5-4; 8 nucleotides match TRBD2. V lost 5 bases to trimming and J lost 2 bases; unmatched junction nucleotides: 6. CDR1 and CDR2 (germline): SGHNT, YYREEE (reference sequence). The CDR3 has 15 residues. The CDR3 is CASRGTSLPYNEQFF. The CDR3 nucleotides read TGTGCCAGCAGGGGGACTAGTCTTCCCTACAATGAGCAGTTCTTC.